These T cell receptor beta chains were read from a single sample in a study of shared clonotypes between healthy human individuals. Sequencing used immunoSEQ multiplex PCR; TCRdb keeps in-frame clones, though not all of them. The sample yields roughly 570,000 clones, roughly 98% seen once. Sequences were obtained from naive CD8+ T cells sorted from blood. These receptors came from a man aged 30 to 39 in good health. CDR3s include the opening cysteine and the closing phenylalanine or tryptophan. The D gene is left open where the match is weak. Size is stated for part of the rows, as once, few or many counts, or as a class when the clone is expanded.

d_gene	abundance	v_gene	j_gene	CDR3nt	CDR3aa
TRBD2	.	TRBV25-1	TRBJ2-1	TGTGCCAGCAGTGAATGGGGTAGCGGGACATCCTACAATGAGCAGTTCTTC	CASSEWGSGTSYNEQFF
TRBD2	.	TRBV28	TRBJ2-7	TGTGCCAGCGGAAGGCGGGAGAACTCCTACGAGCAGTACTTC	CASGRRENSYEQYF
TRBD1	.	TRBV28	TRBJ2-7	TGTGCCAGCAGCCCTGACAGGGTCGAGCAGTACTTC	CASSPDRVEQYF
.	.	TRBV28	TRBJ1-5	TGTGCCAGCAGTTTACTAGCCCTGCAGCCCCAGCATTTT	CASSLLALQPQHF
.	.	TRBV4-3	TRBJ1-5	TGCGCCAGCAGCCAAGACCGGATCAATCAGCCCCAGCATTTT	CASSQDRINQPQHF
TRBD1	.	TRBV27	TRBJ2-7	TGTGCCAGCAGTCCGTGGGACAGGAGCTACGAGCAGTACTTC	CASSPWDRSYEQYF
TRBD1	.	TRBV27	TRBJ1-4	TGTGCCAGCAGTCCCAGGACAGGGCCTGAAAAACTGTTTTTT	CASSPRTGPEKLFF
.	.	TRBV4-1	TRBJ2-1	TGCGCCAGCAGCGCCCGGGACTGGGTTGAGCAGTTCTTC	CASSARDWVEQFF
.	.	TRBV14	TRBJ2-3	TGTGCCAGCAGCCAAGATCCACTCGGCACAGATACGCAGTATTTT	CASSQDPLGTDTQYF
TRBD2	.	TRBV5-1	TRBJ2-7	TGCGCCAGCAGCTTTGGTAGCGGGAGAGCGCAGTACTTC	CASSFGSGRAQYF
TRBD2	.	TRBV4-3	TRBJ2-7	TGCGCCAGCAGCCAAGGTAGCGGGAGGGGTAACGAGCAGTACTTC	CASSQGSGRGNEQYF
.	.	TRBV5-5	TRBJ1-5	TGTGCCAGCAGCTTGTTGGTGTTCAATCAGCCCCAGCATTTT	CASSLLVFNQPQHF
TRBD2	.	TRBV4-3	TRBJ2-1	TGCGCCAGCAGCCAAGGGACTAGCGGGAGTGGTGAGCAGTTCTTC	CASSQGTSGSGEQFF
TRBD1	.	TRBV4-3	TRBJ2-7	TGCGCCAGCAGCCAAGATCTCGCAGGGGGCGCGATGTACTTC	CASSQDLAGGAMYF
TRBD2	.	TRBV7-9	TRBJ2-1	TGTGCCAGCAGCCCTCGACTAGCGGGAGAAACCTACAATGAGCAGTTCTTC	CASSPRLAGETYNEQFF
.	.	TRBV6-1	TRBJ2-7	TGTGCCAGCAGTGAAGAGGGACAAGGATATAGCTCCTACGAGCAGTACTTC	CASSEEGQGYSSYEQYF
.	.	TRBV6-1	TRBJ1-1	TGTGCCAGCAGTTCCCGAGGGGCTGAAGCTTTCTTT	CASSSRGAEAFF
TRBD1	.	TRBV5-1	TRBJ2-5	TGCGCCAGCAGCCTTTGGACAGGGAGTCAAGAGACCCAGTACTTC	CASSLWTGSQETQYF
TRBD2	.	TRBV14	TRBJ2-1	TGTGCCAGCAGCCAAGATTCGGTAGCGGGGCTCTACAATGAGCAGTTCTTC	CASSQDSVAGLYNEQFF
TRBD1	.	TRBV28	TRBJ1-1	TGTGCCAGCAGTGAGCACAGGGGGCAGAGTACTGAAGCTTTCTTT	CASSEHRGQSTEAFF
.	.	TRBV7-7	TRBJ2-2	TGTGCTAGCAGCCTAGATCAGGGTTACGCGAACACCGGGGAGCTGTTTTTT	CASSLDQGYANTGELFF
.	once	TRBV27	TRBJ1-3	TGTGCCAGCAGTCCTCGGGGCCCTTCTGGAAACACCATATATTTT	CASSPRGPSGNTIYF
TRBD2	.	TRBV7-8	TRBJ2-5	TGTGCCAGCAGCCCGGGACTAGCTAGAGAGACCCAGTACTTC	CASSPGLARETQYF
.	.	TRBV4-2	TRBJ1-3	TGTGCCAGCAGCCAAGCCGACCCGGGCTCTGGAAACACCATATATTTT	CASSQADPGSGNTIYF
.	.	TRBV5-1	TRBJ2-1	TGCGCCAGCAGCTTGGTAGGGACACCTATAGCCGAGCAGTTCTTC	CASSLVGTPIAEQFF
TRBD2	.	TRBV7-2	TRBJ2-7	TGTGCCAGCAGCCCCTTAGCGGGAGGGCCGCTGGGGGAGCAGTACTTC	CASSPLAGGPLGEQYF
.	.	TRBV18	TRBJ2-7	TGTGCCAGCTCTCGACCGGGACACGTCTACGAGCAGTACTTC	CASSRPGHVYEQYF
.	.	TRBV27	TRBJ2-3	TGTGCCAGCAGTTTTCTTGATAGCACAGATACGCAGTATTTT	CASSFLDSTDTQYF
.	once	TRBV10-3	TRBJ1-2	TGTGCCATCACCGGAACAGCAGATAACTATGGCTACACCTTC	CAITGTADNYGYTF
.	.	TRBV10-2	TRBJ2-7	TGCGCCAGCAGTGCGGGACCGGTGGCTAGTCACTACGAGCAGTACTTC	CASSAGPVASHYEQYF
.	.	TRBV6-6	TRBJ2-7	TGTGCCAGCACCCGGGACTTCTCCTACGAGCAGTACTTC	CASTRDFSYEQYF
.	.	TRBV19	TRBJ1-4	TGTGCCAGTAGTGGGGCTGGTCGAGCAACTAATGAAAAACTGTTTTTT	CASSGAGRATNEKLFF
.	.	TRBV4-3	TRBJ2-6	TGCGCCAGCAGCTTAGACAGCTCTGGGGCCAACGTCCTGACTTTC	CASSLDSSGANVLTF
TRBD1	.	TRBV5-6	TRBJ2-7	TGTGCCAGCAGTATGCCGGGACAGGGGACATACGAGCAGTACTTC	CASSMPGQGTYEQYF
.	.	TRBV10-1	TRBJ1-3	TGCGCCAGCAGTGGGGGGGTTAACGGTCTAGGAAACACCATATATTTT	CASSGGVNGLGNTIYF
TRBD2	.	TRBV9	TRBJ2-1	TGTGCCAGCAGCGTATTAGCGGGAGGCAACAATGAGCAGTTCTTC	CASSVLAGGNNEQFF
.	few	TRBV7-9	TRBJ2-1	TGTGCCAGCAGCTTAGACGGACTTCACAATGAGCAGTTCTTC	CASSLDGLHNEQFF
.	.	TRBV7-9	TRBJ2-7	TGTGCCAGCAGCTTAAGGGGCGGTTCCTACGAGCAGTACTTC	CASSLRGGSYEQYF
TRBD2	.	TRBV7-9	TRBJ2-7	TGTGCCAGCAGCTCAATTGAGACCGGGATTCGGGGGGCCTACGAGCAGTACTTC	CASSSIETGIRGAYEQYF
TRBD2	.	TRBV11-3	TRBJ2-1	TGTGCCAGCAGCTTAGGGACTAGCAGCGAGCAGTTCTTC	CASSLGTSSEQFF
.	once	TRBV14	TRBJ2-7	TGTGCCAGCAGCCAAGACCGTCAAGCGGTTATCTACGAGCAGTACTTC	CASSQDRQAVIYEQYF
.	.	TRBV11-3	TRBJ2-2	TGTGCCAGCAGCTTACACGGCGGGGAGCTGTTTTTT	CASSLHGGELFF
TRBD2	.	TRBV7-6	TRBJ2-7	TGTGCCAGCAGCCCTGTTTCTAGCGGGAGACACTCCTACGAGCAGTACTTC	CASSPVSSGRHSYEQYF
TRBD1	.	TRBV27	TRBJ2-7	TGTGCCAGCAGTTTAGGGACAGGGGGCAACGAGCAGTACTTC	CASSLGTGGNEQYF